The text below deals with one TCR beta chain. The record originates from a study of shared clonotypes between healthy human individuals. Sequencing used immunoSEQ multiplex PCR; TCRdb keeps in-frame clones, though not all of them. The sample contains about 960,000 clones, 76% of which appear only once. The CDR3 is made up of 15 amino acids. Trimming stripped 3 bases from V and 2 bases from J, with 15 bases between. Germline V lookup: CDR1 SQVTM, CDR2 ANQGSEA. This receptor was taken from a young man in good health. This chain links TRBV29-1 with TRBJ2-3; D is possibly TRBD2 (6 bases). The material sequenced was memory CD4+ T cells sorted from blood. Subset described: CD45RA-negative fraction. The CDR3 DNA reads TGCAGCGTTGACCCCTCTGGCGGGAACACAGATACGCAGTATTTT. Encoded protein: CSVDPSGGNTDTQYF.